The text below deals with one TCR beta chain. In this sample, this clonotype turned up many times. Its antigen is unknown. The input lacks base qualities; no much larger clone sits a single base away. The entry originates in a study of regulatory T cells in long-lasting Graves disease listed by TCRdb under 2021. Background for the entire study: Patients with newly diagnosed Graves' disease had been on antithyroid drugs for under 3 months. This study used TCR sequencing and RNA sequencing of peripheral blood to compare persistent Graves' disease patients against newly diagnosed Graves' disease patients. The study was conducted in China and was registered as a clinical trial. A total of 35 or so samples underwent TCR sequencing: some 13 from persistent and roughly 20 from newly diagnosed Graves' disease patients. Points the paper makes about the study in general: Persistent patients shared more public clonotypes among themselves (over 2,500) than newly diagnosed patients did (about 970). Persistent disease showed preferential use of TRBV28, TRBJ1-2 and TRBJ2-5, whereas newly diagnosed disease favored TRBV20-1 and TRBJ2-1. Compared with newly diagnosed patients, persistent Graves' disease patients had lower TCR Shannon entropy and fewer highly expanded clones, which suggests clonal expansion. The small sample size was acknowledged by the authors as a limitation that may reduce accuracy. Sequencing and analysis were restricted to the TCR beta chain. Because the primary lesion, thyroid tissue, could not be accessed, the study looked at peripheral blood alone.

The sample's time point label is to be understood as: newly diagnosed GD, antithyroid drugs for less than 3 months. RNA was extracted from PBMCs in TRIzol for both TCR sequencing and RNA sequencing. The diagnosis of Graves' disease followed American Thyroid Association guidelines. The patients came from an endocrinology department in Xi'an, China. Each patient gave roughly 10 milliliters of peripheral blood, collected in an EDTA anticoagulant tube. PBMCs were isolated by Ficoll Paque Plus density gradient separation without further T cell sorting. An Agilent 2100 Bioanalyzer and agarose gel were used to assess RNA quality, and a NanoDrop 2000 was used to measure RNA concentration. Compared with germline, V lacks 6 bases and J lacks 3 bases; bases without a gene match: 5. The CDR3 sequence holds 14 residues, the cysteine and phenylalanine included. Kept here is only the CDR3 DNA, which spans 42 bases and is read in frame from base 1.

The library came from multiplex PCR. These reads were obtained on an Illumina HiSeq 4000. To build TCR beta libraries, CDR3 regions were amplified by Arm-PCR using iRepertoire HTBI primers. Before sequencing, the PCR products went through gel purification. Processing in the source paper ran as follows. Across samples, 60 to 75 TRBV and 14 TRBJ segments were identified and used for gene usage analysis of CDR3 amino acid clonotypes. COPE and FqMerger were used to merge the filtered high-quality paired reads into contigs. Contigs were aligned with BLAST to IMGT TRBV, TRBD and TRBJ reference genes, and CDR3 was defined per IMGT. Clonotypes above 0.1% frequency were classified as highly expanded clones. Repertoire diversity was measured by Shannon entropy, and V-J evenness by the Gini coefficient. A clonotype was considered public if more than one individual shared it. TCRdb reanalyzed the raw reads on its own, using fastp at Q25 for trimming and MiXCR for clone calling, and kept in-frame beta chains. Rows are unified per CDR3 protein, each entry keeping the most common DNA and genes. These V and J calls originate from TCRdb's pipeline instead of the authors' own analysis. The sample table shows 250,000 to 400,000 distinct CDR3 sequences, and 15% to 20% are seen once. Roughly 40% of the sample comes from the top ten.

This TCR was recovered from a female donor with Graves disease. The sample was peripheral blood mononuclear cells (PBMCs), taken at new diagnosis, from a patient treated with antithyroid drugs. The chain is encoded by TRBV12-3 or TRBV12-4 joined to TRBJ2-7; 10 central bases correspond to TRBD1. In nucleotides, the sequence is TGTGCCAGCAGACCGACAGGGGGCCTCTACGAGCAGTACTTC. The resulting protein is CASRPTGGLYEQYF.